The 11 T cell receptor beta chains presented below share a single source sample, sequenced in a study of CXCR3-negative and CXCR3-positive naive CD8 T cells (dated by TCRdb to between 2017 and 2020). TCRdb records NextSeq 550 as the sequencer. The Human TCR Profiling Kit (MiLaboratory) was used to prepare UMI-labeled 5' RACE TRB cDNA libraries. After TCRdb reprocessed the reads, each CDR3 protein sequence was kept as one row, without DNA. The record for this sample contains about 22,000 distinct CDR3 sequences. The leading ten clones occupy 15% to 25% of the sample. Sequencing used memory CD8+ T cells from blood. Interpreted using the paper, the cell subset or site label stands for: conventional CD8+ memory T cells (TMEM), sorted as controls. The receptor source for this set is a human donor in good health. Some clones in this sample may be carry-over from other donors' samples.

V is TRBV2 and J is TRBJ2-7; TCRdb returns TRBD1, unconfirmable since there is no DNA. The CDR3 totals 15 residues. Germline V gene sequence: CDR1 SNHLY, CDR2 FYNNEI. The CDR3 loop reads CASSEGHRQNYEQYF.

The V gene is TRBV7-9, the J gene TRBJ2-5; there is no DNA to check the TCRdb D call of TRBD1. The germline V gene has CDR1 SEHNR and CDR2 FQNEAQ (reference sequence). The CDR3 loop spans 15 amino acids. CDR3 loop: CATSGNYRGQETQYF.

This chain uses TRBV29-1 with TRBJ2-1; TCRdb names TRBD1, which stays unverified in the absence of DNA. The CDR3 spans 15 residues. Germline V lookup: CDR1 SQVTM, CDR2 ANQGSEA. The CDR3: CSVDLGTFSYNEQFF.

The rearrangement uses TRBV2 and TRBJ2-1; absent DNA, TCRdb's TRBD2 call cannot be checked. The CDR3 spans 15 residues. CDR1 is SNHLY, CDR2 FYNNEI, per germline. CDR3 sequence: CASTLLAGAYNEQFF. Full variable domain (remainder filled in from reference TRBV2 and TRBJ2-1): EPEVTQTPSHQVTQMGQEVILRCVPISNHLYFYWYRQILGQKVEFLVSFYNNEISEKSEIFDDQFSVERPDGSNFTLKIRSTKLEDSAMYFCASTLLAGAYNEQFFGPGTRLTVL.

The chain uses TRBV14 and TRBJ2-1; lacking DNA, the TRBD1 call made by TCRdb goes unchecked. CDR3 length: 14 amino acids. Germline CDR1 reads SGHDN; CDR2 reads FVKESK. The CDR3 loop is CASTRQGENNEQFF.

This rearrangement joins TRBV2 to TRBJ2-7; the D call of TRBD2 rests on TCRdb alone, since no DNA is present to check it. The CDR3 runs 14 residues. Per germline, CDR1 SNHLY and CDR2 FYNNEI. CDR3 sequence reads: CASTGLAGLYEQYF.

CDR3 protein: CAISESLTSGLNEQFF. The V gene is TRBV10-3, the J gene TRBJ2-1; TCRdb reports TRBD2, a call that lacks DNA to check it against. Germline CDR1 reads ENHRY; CDR2 reads SYGVKD. CDR3 length equals 16 residues.

V is TRBV25-1 and J is TRBJ2-4; TCRdb picks TRBD1, but there is no DNA to check that call. Looked up from germline, CDR1 is MGHDK and CDR2 is SYGVNS. The CDR3 consists of 14 residues. CDR3: CASRMTGGTDIQYF.

The rearrangement links TRBV28 to TRBJ1-6. This CDR3 contains 16 residues. Per germline, CDR1 MDHEN and CDR2 SYDVKM. The chain's CDR3 is CASSLFDGSYNSPLHF.

Here the CDR3 reads CASSPRAAGDNEQFF. The rearrangement links TRBV7-9 to TRBJ2-1. The CDR3 extends over 15 amino acids. Germline V gene data show CDR1 as SEHNR and CDR2 as FQNEAQ (reference sequence). The variable domain in full, completed from reference TRBV7-9 and TRBJ2-1, reads DTGVSQNPRHKITKRGQNVTFRCDPISEHNRLYWYRQTLGQGPEFLTYFQNEAQLEKSRLLSDRFSAERPKGSFSTLEIQRTEQGDSAMYLCASSPRAAGDNEQFFGPGTRLTVL.

The chain recombines TRBV29-1 with TRBJ2-1; absent DNA, TCRdb's TRBD1 call cannot be checked. CDR1 and CDR2 from the germline V gene are SQVTM and ANQGSEA. This CDR3 is 14 amino acids long. CDR3 residues: CSAWGGSSYNEQFF.